The clone carrying this TCR beta chain has a handful of counts. The V gene's germline CDR1 is SGHTA and CDR2 FQGTGA. The ends were cut back, 1 base at V and 0 bases at J, with 13 bases in the middle. This CDR3 is 18 amino acids long. This entry belongs to a study of T cell responses to AZD1222 COVID-19 vaccine. Profiled with immunoSEQ multiplex PCR; TCRdb holds only in-frame clones, not every one. The table lists about 42,000 clones, approximately 89% of them singletons, with just under 25% in the top ten. Sample: peripheral blood, taken 28 days after the second AZD1222 dose. This TCR came from an adult who received the AZD1222 COVID-19 vaccine. V and J are TRBV7-3 and TRBJ2-6; D is unresolved. CDR3 protein: CASSLRAEAFSGANVLTF. The CDR3 DNA reads TGTGCCAGCAGCTTAAGGGCGGAAGCTTTCTCTGGGGCCAACGTCCTGACTTTC.